This TCR beta chain comes out of a study of blood T cell repertoires in COVID-19. Study-level information: Some COVID-19 samples were acute and others convalescent; all came from the United States, Italy and Spain. T cells, B-cell-depleted T cells, or PBMCs supplied cDNA or gDNA.

Per the germline V gene, CDR1 is MDHEN and CDR2 is SYDVKM. V was pared by 7 bases and J by 3 bases, with 6 bases of the junction left unmatched. This CDR3 comprises 13 residues. Sequencing was performed with immunoSEQ multiplex PCR; in TCRdb, only in-frame clones are kept and a portion is missing. The sample yields about 96,000 clones, around 82% seen once. Sequencing was carried out using peripheral blood. This clonotype originated in a man aged 50 to 60 who had recovered from COVID-19. V and J are TRBV28 and TRBJ2-7; 7 bases are shared with TRBD2. The CDR3 DNA is TGTGCCAGCACGGACGGCGGGGGCTACGAGCAGTACTTC. Its protein is CASTDGGGYEQYF.